This T cell receptor (beta chain) was profiled in a study of T cell repertoires in cytomegalovirus infection. Study-wide results and limits: Carriers of CMV and the relevant HLA type were discriminated by public TCR beta frequency. Clonotype analysis showed dominance of the ex vivo response by HLA-C-restricted CMV-specific TCR beta clonotypes.

This clonotype was counted many times. Its cognate antigen is unknown. TCRdb ran MiXCR on the reads and lists one entry per CDR3 protein. The sample comprises more than 200,000 distinct CDR3 sequences, less than 9.5% of which are singletons, and about 14% rests with the top ten. CDR1 is LNHNV and CDR2 is YYDKDF in the germline V gene (reference sequence). The CDR3 spans 16 residues. Trimming stripped 5 bases from V and 4 bases from J, with 20 bases between. The chain joins TRBV15 to TRBJ1-1, with D perhaps TRBD1 (5 bases). The sample consisted of PBMCs. The TCR was taken from a human donor in good health (CMV status not recorded). Some clones in this sample may be carry-over from other donors' samples. In DNA, the CDR3 is TGTGCCACCAGCGGCATACCGACAGAGAAGAGCACTGAAGCTTTCTTT. It specifies CATSGIPTEKSTEAFF.